The clone carrying this T cell receptor (beta chain) was detected ten times or more. The antigen is not known. Via MiXCR, TCRdb re-called the 5' RACE reads, giving one row per CDR3 protein. The data contain 95,000 or so distinct CDR3 sequences, 3.5% of them singletons. The germline V gene has CDR1 SGHTA and CDR2 FQGNSA. The CDR3 has 15 residues. The V gene lost 2 bases and the J gene lost 2 bases, with 10 bases spanning the gap. The sample comes from a study of neurological immune-mediated disorders. Overall study results and limits: The absence of shared CDR3 amino acid sequences among expanded clones across subjects suggests private repertoires in all groups.

This clonotype was sampled from a woman under 30 with multiple sclerosis. The source material was PBMCs. The V call is TRBV7-2, the J call TRBJ1-5; D is perhaps TRBD1 (5 bases). The CDR3 region is CASSLTGHGNQPQHF. The DNA for the CDR3 is TGTGCCAGCAGCTTAACGGGGCACGGCAATCAGCCCCAGCATTTT.